This T cell receptor (beta chain) was recorded in a study of Graves' ophthalmopathy and Graves' hyperthyroidism. The study amplified TCR beta CDR3 regions using RNA transcripts. HTBI primers served in a first-round RT-PCR, which a second-round multiplex PCR followed. Via MiXCR, TCRdb re-called the multiplex PCR reads, giving one row per CDR3 protein. The sample contains 600,000 to 700,000 distinct CDR3 sequences, about 38% of which appear only once. The study's findings and limits: A roughly 80% specificity and approximately 88% sensitivity were achieved by a 13-signature model that separated ophthalmopathy from stable hyperthyroidism. Blood shared most expanded thyroid clonotypes above 0.001 frequency. In predicting ophthalmopathy progression, the model reached nearly 71% sensitivity and 72.22% specificity.

V was clipped by 3 bases and J by 6 bases, with 14 bases between them. CDR1 is SEHNR, CDR2 FQNEAQ, per germline (reference sequence). The CDR3 is 15 amino acids. With a duration under 3 months, ophthalmopathy in the donors showed moderate-to-severe activity, CAS ≥3 and NOSPECS ≥4. This clonotype was seen many times. What it binds is not known. The origin of this receptor is an adult man with Graves' ophthalmopathy. Sequenced: peripheral blood. The chain joins TRBV7-9 to TRBJ2-2; D may be TRBD2 (7 bases). Written as DNA, the CDR3 is TGTGCCAGCAGCTTGTCAACAGGGAGGGCCGGGGAGCTGTTTTTT. Encoded protein: CASSLSTGRAGELFF. The full variable domain, in which reference TRBV7-9 and TRBJ2-2 provide the parts outside the CDR3, is DTGVSQNPRHKITKRGQNVTFRCDPISEHNRLYWYRQTLGQGPEFLTYFQNEAQLEKSRLLSDRFSAERPKGSFSTLEIQRTEQGDSAMYLCASSLSTGRAGELFFGEGSRLTVL.